Here is one T cell receptor beta chain with its context. Generated by immunoSEQ multiplex PCR, the TCRdb table keeps only in-frame clones and is missing some. The profile shows approximately 230,000 clones, roughly 88% of them singletons. Residents of over 20 US areas, aged roughly 18 to 95 years, made up the participants. There are 14 residues in the CDR3. Per the germline V gene, CDR1 is SGHTA and CDR2 is FQGNSA. Trimming took 4 bases from V and 3 from J, leaving 13 bases between them. These data come from a study of blood T cell repertoires in COVID-19. Study-wide context: Sources were T cells, B-cell-depleted T cells, or PBMCs; the material itself was cDNA or gDNA.

The sample taken for sequencing was PBMCs or T cells enriched from blood (not recorded which). The rearrangement joins TRBV7-2 to TRBJ2-7; D is possibly TRBD2 (5 bases). The origin of this receptor is a woman aged 50 to 60 with acute COVID-19. The CDR3 protein is CASSSRTSRYEQYF. In DNA, the CDR3 is TGTGCCAGCAGCTCCCGCACTAGTCGCTACGAGCAGTACTTC. The variable domain in full, completed from reference TRBV7-2 and TRBJ2-7, reads GAGVSQSPSNKVTEKGKDVELRCDPISGHTALYWYRQSLGQGLEFLIYFQGNSAPDKSGLPSDRFSAERTGGSVSTLTIQRTQQEDSAVYLCASSSRTSRYEQYFGPGTRLTVT.